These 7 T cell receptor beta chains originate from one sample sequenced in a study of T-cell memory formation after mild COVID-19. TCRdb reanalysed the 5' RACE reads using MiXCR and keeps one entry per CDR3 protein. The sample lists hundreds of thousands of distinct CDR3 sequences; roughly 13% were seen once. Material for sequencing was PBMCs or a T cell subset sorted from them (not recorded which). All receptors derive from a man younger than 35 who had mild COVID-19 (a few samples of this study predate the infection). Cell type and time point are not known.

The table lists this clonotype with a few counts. For the CDR3, the DNA is TGTGCCAGCAGCGGGGGTCCTTACTACGAGCAGTACTTC. Protein product: CASSGGPYYEQYF. The genes are TRBV6-1 and TRBJ2-7, with D perhaps TRBD2 (6 bases). The germline V and J ends were trimmed by 6 bases and 3 bases, with 12 bases remaining between them. Germline CDR1 reads MNHNS; CDR2 reads SASEGT. The CDR3 contains 13 residues.

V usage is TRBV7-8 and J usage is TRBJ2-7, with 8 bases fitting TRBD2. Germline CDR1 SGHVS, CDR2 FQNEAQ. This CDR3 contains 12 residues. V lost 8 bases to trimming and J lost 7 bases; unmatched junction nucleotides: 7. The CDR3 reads CASSKAGAEQYV. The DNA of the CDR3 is TGTGCCAGCTCCAAAGCGGGGGCGGAGCAGTACGTC.

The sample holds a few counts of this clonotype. The CDR3 DNA reads as TGTGCCACCAGCAGAGTCCAGGGTCGGCAGCCCCAGCATTTT. Encoded protein: CATSRVQGRQPQHF. This sequence joins TRBV15 and TRBJ1-5, with D possibly being TRBD1 (5 bases). Trimming cost V 1 base and J 7 bases, with 11 bases left between them. CDR1 LNHNV and CDR2 YYDKDF come from the germline V gene (reference sequence). The CDR3 is 14 residues long.

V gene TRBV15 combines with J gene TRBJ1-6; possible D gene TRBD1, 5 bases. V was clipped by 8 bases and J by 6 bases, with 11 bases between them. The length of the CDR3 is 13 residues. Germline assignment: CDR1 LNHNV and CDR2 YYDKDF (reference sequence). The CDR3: CATRSQVNSPLHF. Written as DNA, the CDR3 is TGTGCCACCCGGTCACAGGTTAATTCACCCCTCCACTTT.

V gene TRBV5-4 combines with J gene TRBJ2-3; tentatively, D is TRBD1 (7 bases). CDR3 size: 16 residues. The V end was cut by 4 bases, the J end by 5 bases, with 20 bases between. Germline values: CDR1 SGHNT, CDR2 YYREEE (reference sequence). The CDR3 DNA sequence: TGTGCCAGCAGCCCAGGGGGGCGCGTTCGGGAAGATACGCAGTATTTT. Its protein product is CASSPGGRVREDTQYF.

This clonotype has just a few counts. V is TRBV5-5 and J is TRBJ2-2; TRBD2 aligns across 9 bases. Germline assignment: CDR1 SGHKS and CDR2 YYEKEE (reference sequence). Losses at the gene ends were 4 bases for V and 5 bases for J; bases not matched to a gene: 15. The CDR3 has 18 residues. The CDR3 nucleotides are TGTGCCAGCAGCCCCGGTGGTAGCGGGGGTCTCAGGACCGGGGAGCTGTTTTTT. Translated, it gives CASSPGGSGGLRTGELFF.

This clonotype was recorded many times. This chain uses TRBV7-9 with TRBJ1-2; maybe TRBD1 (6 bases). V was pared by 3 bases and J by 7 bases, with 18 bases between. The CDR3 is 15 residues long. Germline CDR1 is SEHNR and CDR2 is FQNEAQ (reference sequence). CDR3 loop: CASSFGAGTFVGYTF. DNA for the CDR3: TGTGCCAGCAGCTTTGGGGCAGGGACATTCGTTGGCTACACCTTC.